Listed here are 11 T cell receptor beta chains from one sample, sequenced in a study of cytomegalovirus exposure and HLA in healthy donors. PCR used 60 Vbeta primers and 13 Jbeta primers. Generated by immunoSEQ multiplex PCR, the TCRdb table keeps only in-frame clones and is missing some. The table lists roughly 92,000 clones, about 86% of them singletons. The specimen sequenced was PBMCs. The receptors come from an older woman in good health and CMV-seropositive.

This clone appeared once. The V call is TRBV25-1, the J call TRBJ1-1, with TRBD1 as a possible D gene (6 bases). CDR3 length equals 14 residues. Germline values: CDR1 MGHDK, CDR2 SYGVNS. With 1 base removed from V and 12 bases from J, the gap between germline ends came to 18 bases. CDR3 sequence: CASSELDAGVGSFF. CDR3 nucleotide sequence: TGTGCCAGCAGTGAATTAGATGCAGGGGTCGGCTCTTTCTTT.

The chain carries TRBV15 and TRBJ1-1, with TRBD1 identical over 8 bases. The CDR3 length is 14 residues. Germline V gene sequence: CDR1 LNHNV, CDR2 YYDKDF (reference sequence). V was clipped by 0 bases and J by 7 bases; unmatched bases: 4. CDR3 amino acids: CATSRDSGQGEAFF. For the CDR3, the DNA is TGTGCCACCAGCAGAGATTCCGGACAGGGTGAAGCTTTCTTT.

The chain has TRBV27 and TRBJ2-1; D gene ambiguous. Germline V gene data show CDR1 as MNHEY and CDR2 as SMNVEV (reference sequence). CDR3 size: 15 residues. V shed 2 bases and J shed 0 bases, with 8 bases lying between them. CDR3 DNA: TGTGCCAGCAGTTTACGGTATAACTCCTACAATGAGCAGTTCTTC. Translation gives CASSLRYNSYNEQFF.

Here the CDR3 DNA reads TGTGCCAGCAGCTTAAGGTCCGGGGGGAGGGCCCAACTAGAGCAGTTCTTC. Translating gives CASSLRSGGRAQLEQFF. The chain joins TRBV7-6 to TRBJ2-1; 7 positions match TRBD2. CDR1 is SGHVS, CDR2 FNYEAQ, per germline. The V and J ends lost 2 bases and 10 bases, in that order; junction bases with no gene match: 17. The CDR3 runs 17 residues.

The rearrangement joins TRBV19 to TRBJ1-1; 9 nucleotides match TRBD1. Trimming cost V 6 bases and J 5 bases; bases outside gene matches: 7. The CDR3 runs to 14 residues. Looked up from germline, CDR1 is LNHDA and CDR2 is SQIVND (reference sequence). For the CDR3, the DNA is TGTGCCAGTAGCCCGACAGGGGGAGGTACTGAAGCTTTCTTT. As protein: CASSPTGGGTEAFF.

The chain couples TRBV7-2 to TRBJ1-1; D remains unclear. V was trimmed by 2 bases and J by 1 base, leaving 8 bases between them. CDR1 is SGHTA, CDR2 FQGNSA, per germline. This CDR3 has 14 amino acids. The CDR3 sequence: CASSLQRGNTEAFF. In nucleotides, the CDR3 is TGTGCCAGCAGCTTACAGCGCGGGAACACTGAAGCTTTCTTT.

The chain recombines TRBV19 with TRBJ2-1; 13 bases align to TRBD2. Germline V CDR1 and CDR2: LNHDA, SQIVND (reference sequence). The V and J ends lost 8 bases and 3 bases, in that order; junction bases with no gene match: 4. The CDR3 runs to 15 residues. The CDR3 DNA reads as TGTGCCAGTGAGACTAGCGGGAGGTTCTACAATGAGCAGTTCTTC. Protein product: CASETSGRFYNEQFF.

This clone was seen a single time. The chain couples TRBV7-2 to TRBJ2-7; weak D call: TRBD1 (5 bases). This CDR3 region has 14 residues. CDR1 and CDR2 (germline): SGHTA, FQGNSA. V was trimmed by 4 bases and J by 4 bases, leaving 14 bases between them. The CDR3 DNA sequence: TGTGCCAGCAGCTCCCGTCAGGGCTGGTACGAGCAGTACTTC. Its protein is CASSSRQGWYEQYF.

The count of this clone is one. V usage is TRBV25-1 and J usage is TRBJ2-1; maybe TRBD1 (6 bases). This CDR3 has 15 amino acids. Germline CDR1 and CDR2: MGHDK and SYGVNS. V lost 3 bases to trimming and J lost 1 base, with 10 bases between them. The CDR3 region is CASSDGRGSYNEQFF. The CDR3 DNA reads as TGTGCCAGCAGTGATGGCAGGGGATCCTACAATGAGCAGTTCTTC.

V and J are TRBV30 and TRBJ2-2; 10 bases fit TRBD2. J was trimmed by 1 base and V by 4 bases; bases with no gene match: 9. CDR3 length: 17 residues. Germline V gene sequence: CDR1 GTSNPN, CDR2 SVGIG (reference sequence). The CDR3 loop reads CAWNGASGSLNTGELFF. The CDR3 DNA reads TGTGCCTGGAACGGGGCTAGCGGGAGTTTGAACACCGGGGAGCTGTTTTTT.

The chain is built from TRBV7-2 and TRBJ1-1, with 7 positions matching TRBD1. The CDR3 sequence is 15 residues long. Germline CDR1 reads SGHTA; CDR2 reads FQGNSA. Trimming cost V 5 bases and J 2 bases; bases outside gene matches: 8. The CDR3 sequence: CASSLEGGRNTEAFF. CDR3 in DNA: TGTGCCAGCAGCCTGGAAGGGGGCCGTAACACTGAAGCTTTCTTT. The full variable domain, completed using reference TRBV7-2 and TRBJ1-1, is GAGVSQSPSNKVTEKGKDVELRCDPISGHTALYWYRQSLGQGLEFLIYFQGNSAPDKSGLPSDRFSAERTGGSVSTLTIQRTQQEDSAVYLCASSLEGGRNTEAFFGQGTRLTVV.